This TCR beta chain was obtained from a study of OX40 agonist ivuxolimab in advanced cancers. Looking at the study overall: Cohort: 82.7% men, mean age around 55, aged roughly 23 to 79.

Measured with immunoSEQ multiplex PCR; TCRdb has only the in-frame clones, and not every one. The table shows roughly 56,000 clones, with roughly 82% occurring only once. Study-level results: The study found that CD8+ T cells averaged more expanded clones than CD4+.

The CDR3 spans 14 residues. The V and J ends lost 1 base and 6 bases, in that order; junction bases with no gene match: 3. From germline, CDR1 is MGHRA and CDR2 YSYEKL. Turning to this clone: Its antigen is not identified.

Sequences were derived from CD4+ or CD8+ T cells sorted from blood, sampled in a trial of the OX40 agonist ivuxolimab. The chain combines TRBV4-1 with TRBJ1-2; 9 positions match TRBD1. The source of this sequence is an adult with an advanced solid tumor such as melanoma, head and neck, liver or kidney cancer. The DNA of the CDR3 is TGCGCCAGCAGCCAAGTAACAGGGGGCAATGGCTACACCTTC. This translates into CASSQVTGGNGYTF.